The 21 T cell receptor beta chains given below trace back to one sample, sequenced in a study of early T cells in non-severe SARS-CoV-2 infection. TCRdb redid the calling of the 5' RACE reads with MiXCR, one entry per CDR3 protein. The sample has around 44,000 distinct CDR3 sequences; 6% to 7% are singletons. Specimen: whole blood, collected at baseline. The receptor source for this set is an adult who was a healthcare worker with PCR-confirmed SARS-CoV-2 infection or an uninfected control (not recorded which).

This clonotype was seen ten or more times. DNA for the CDR3: TGCGCCAGCAGCCAAGGGGGTGTTGGCACAGATACGCAGTATTTT. This sequence encodes CASSQGGVGTDTQYF. This rearrangement joins TRBV4-3 to TRBJ2-3, with D unresolved. This CDR3 is 15 amino acids long. With 1 base removed from V and 1 base from J, the gap between germline ends came to 9 bases. Germline CDR1 is LGHNA and CDR2 is YSLEER.

V usage is TRBV29-1 and J usage is TRBJ2-7; unclear D gene. The CDR3 extends over 13 amino acids. V was clipped by 6 bases and J by 3 bases, with 15 bases between them. The germline gives CDR1 SQVTM, CDR2 ANQGSEA. CDR3 region: CSVLLTQSYEQYF. As DNA, the CDR3 is TGCAGCGTCCTATTGACTCAGAGCTACGAGCAGTACTTC.

This clonotype was counted at least ten times. The chain is built from TRBV11-2 and TRBJ2-2; 9 bases match TRBD2. Germline V CDR1 and CDR2: SGHAT, FQNNGV. There are 17 residues in the CDR3. J gave up 6 bases and V 5 bases, and 13 bases lay outside the gene matches. The CDR3 loop reads CASSPFRLADRPGELFF. For the CDR3, the DNA is TGTGCCAGCAGCCCGTTCCGACTAGCGGACCGCCCCGGGGAGCTGTTTTTT.

A few counts support this clonotype. This chain connects TRBV10-3 to TRBJ1-6, with unresolved D. V lost 2 bases to trimming and J lost 7 bases, with 12 bases between them. Germline V gene sequence: CDR1 ENHRY, CDR2 SYGVKD. The CDR3 has 15 residues. The CDR3: CAISEGPPSNSPLHF. The DNA for the CDR3 is TGTGCCATCAGTGAGGGACCCCCGTCCAATTCACCCCTCCACTTT.

In its sample, this clonotype was seen a few times. The chain recombines TRBV3-1 with TRBJ2-7; D may be TRBD1 (6 bases). The CDR3 totals 16 residues. Germline V gives CDR1 LGHDT, CDR2 YNNKEL (reference sequence). Trimming left V 3 bases short and J 1 base short, with 16 bases between. In DNA, the CDR3 is TGTGCCAGCAGCCATAATCCAGACAGGCCATCCTACGAGCAGTACTTC. Amino acids: CASSHNPDRPSYEQYF.

This clonotype was seen only a few times. CDR3 DNA sequence: TGCGCCAACAAAGGCGGGCAGGGGACAGATACGCAGTATTTT. Translation gives CANKGGQGTDTQYF. V usage is TRBV5-1 and J usage is TRBJ2-3; TRBD1 is a possible D gene (6 bases). V lost 9 bases to trimming and J lost 3 bases, with 17 bases between them. The CDR3 contains 14 residues. CDR1 and CDR2 from the germline V gene are SGHRS and YFSETQ.

The chain recombines TRBV6-2 or TRBV6-3 with TRBJ2-7, with 9 bases lining up with TRBD1. J lost 5 bases, V lost 2 bases, and 4 bases had no gene match. The germline CDR1 and CDR2 sequences are MNHEY and SVGEGT. The CDR3 spans 14 residues. The CDR3, as DNA: TGTGCCAGCAGTTACGGACAGGGGAGGAACGAGCAGTACTTC. It is translated as CASSYGQGRNEQYF.

This clonotype was detected ten times or more. J is TRBJ1-2 and V is TRBV28; D is possibly TRBD1 (6 bases). The CDR3 covers 14 residues. The V end lost 1 base, the J end lost 3 bases, and 9 bases lay between the germline ends. Germline CDR1 and CDR2: MDHEN and SYDVKM. The CDR3 DNA reads TGTGCCAGCAGTTTATTAGGGGGGGACTATGGCTACACCTTC. It is translated as CASSLLGGDYGYTF.

Only a few counts were recorded for this clonotype. The chain is built from TRBV25-1 and TRBJ2-1; TRBD2 matches 14 bases. The germline gives CDR1 MGHDK, CDR2 SYGVNS. V shed 8 bases, J shed 9 bases, and the junction held 6 bases outside the gene matches. This CDR3 has 14 amino acids. CDR3 protein: CASGGLAGDLEQFF. The CDR3 DNA reads as TGTGCCAGCGGGGGACTAGCGGGAGATCTTGAGCAGTTCTTC.

The V call is TRBV3-1, the J call TRBJ1-4; D is uncertain. With 4 bases removed from V and 15 bases from J, the gap between germline ends came to 12 bases. This CDR3 has 11 residues. Per the germline V gene, CDR1 is LGHDT and CDR2 is YNNKEL (reference sequence). The CDR3 sequence is CASSRLESVFF. The CDR3 region has the DNA TGTGCCAGCAGCCGGCTCGAGTCGGTGTTTTTT.

At least ten counts were recorded for this clonotype. The chain is built from TRBV3-1 and TRBJ1-6; 8 nucleotides agree with TRBD1. CDR3 length equals 13 residues. J was trimmed by 8 bases and V by 8 bases; bases with no gene match: 5. Per the germline V gene, CDR1 is LGHDT and CDR2 is YNNKEL (reference sequence). The CDR3 sequence: CASGQGIDSPLHF. CDR3 DNA sequence: TGTGCCAGCGGACAGGGTATCGATTCACCCCTCCACTTT.

The sample holds many counts of this clonotype. The chain recombines TRBV7-2 with TRBJ2-3, with 11 bases fitting TRBD2. V lost 5 bases and J lost 6; bases outside the gene matches: 4. Germline loops: CDR1 SGHTA, CDR2 FQGNSA. The CDR3 is 14 amino acids. Here the CDR3 reads CASSLTSGEDTQYF. DNA of the CDR3: TGTGCCAGCAGCCTGACTAGCGGGGAGGATACGCAGTATTTT. Combining the CDR3 with reference TRBV7-2 and TRBJ2-3 gives the whole variable domain GAGVSQSPSNKVTEKGKDVELRCDPISGHTALYWYRQSLGQGLEFLIYFQGNSAPDKSGLPSDRFSAERTGGSVSTLTIQRTQQEDSAVYLCASSLTSGEDTQYFGPGTRLTVL.

V gene TRBV20-1 combines with J gene TRBJ1-5; no clear D gene. Germline assignment: CDR1 DFQATT and CDR2 SNEGSKA (reference sequence). This CDR3 comprises 15 residues. V was shortened by 0 bases and J by 3 bases, with 12 bases between the two germline ends. The CDR3 loop is CSARDPWGANQPQHF. The CDR3, as DNA: TGCAGTGCTAGAGATCCTTGGGGAGCCAATCAGCCCCAGCATTTT.

This clonotype has at least ten counts. The chain carries TRBV21-1 and TRBJ2-4. TRBV21-1 is tagged as a pseudogene. The CDR3 consists of 11 residues. For the CDR3, the DNA is TGTGCCAGCAGCAGACGTAGGGTTCAGTACTTC. Translation gives CASSRRRVQYF.

V is TRBV29-1 and J is TRBJ2-3; no reliable D call. CDR1 SQVTM and CDR2 ANQGSEA come from the germline V gene. Trimming took 7 bases from V and 1 from J, leaving 6 bases between them. The CDR3 totals 11 residues. The CDR3 sequence is CSGSGTDTQYF. CDR3 DNA: TGCAGCGGGTCTGGCACAGATACGCAGTATTTT.

Only a few counts were recorded for this clonotype. The J gene is TRBJ2-3, the V gene TRBV29-1; possibly TRBD1 for D (6 bases). V dropped 3 bases and J dropped 4 bases, with 8 bases sitting between them. Germline loops: CDR1 SQVTM, CDR2 ANQGSEA. This CDR3 is 12 amino acids long. DNA of the CDR3: TGCAGCGTTGATGAGGGGGCAGATACGCAGTATTTT. Protein: CSVDEGADTQYF.

The rearrangement joins TRBV18 to TRBJ2-5; maybe TRBD2 (5 bases). Per the germline V gene, CDR1 is KGHSH and CDR2 is LQKENI. CDR3 length: 12 amino acids. V lost 3 bases to trimming and J lost 5 bases, with 7 bases between them. CDR3 bases: TGTGCCAGCTCACCGCCGGGGGAGACCCAGTACTTC. This codes for CASSPPGETQYF.

V is TRBV3-1 and J is TRBJ2-2; TRBD1 might be the D (5 bases). The germline V gene encodes CDR1 LGHDT and CDR2 YNNKEL (reference sequence). The CDR3 spans 15 residues. Trimming removed 0 bases at V and 8 bases at J, with 13 bases between. The CDR3 DNA sequence: TGTGCCAGCAGCCAAGAACCAGGGCTCCCAGGGGAGCTGTTTTTT. Translating gives CASSQEPGLPGELFF.

This clonotype was recorded many times. The V gene is TRBV20-1, the J gene TRBJ2-1, with D tentatively TRBD1 (5 bases). Trimming took 1 base from V and 8 from J, leaving 12 bases between them. This CDR3 is 13 amino acids long. Germline V gene lookup returns CDR1 DFQATT and CDR2 SNEGSKA (reference sequence). CDR3 DNA sequence: TGCAGTGCTAGAGGGCAGGGATTCGATGAGCAGTTCTTC. Protein sequence: CSARGQGFDEQFF.

Ten or more counts support this clonotype. This rearrangement joins TRBV15 to TRBJ1-1; no firm D call. CDR1 LNHNV and CDR2 YYDKDF come from the germline V gene (reference sequence). CDR3 size: 12 residues. Deletions cut 1 base from V and 4 bases from J, with 4 bases between. The CDR3 bases are TGTGCCACCAGCAGAGTTGGCACTGAAGCTTTCTTT. Amino acid sequence: CATSRVGTEAFF.

In DNA, the CDR3 is TGTGCCAGCAGCTTCAAAGCGGGAGGGCAGGACACGCAGTATTTT. Protein: CASSFKAGGQDTQYF. The chain links TRBV11-2 to TRBJ2-3; 10 bases agree with TRBD2. Germline values: CDR1 SGHAT, CDR2 FQNNGV. This CDR3 comprises 15 residues. The trim removed 3 bases at V and 9 bases at J, leaving 9 bases unmatched.